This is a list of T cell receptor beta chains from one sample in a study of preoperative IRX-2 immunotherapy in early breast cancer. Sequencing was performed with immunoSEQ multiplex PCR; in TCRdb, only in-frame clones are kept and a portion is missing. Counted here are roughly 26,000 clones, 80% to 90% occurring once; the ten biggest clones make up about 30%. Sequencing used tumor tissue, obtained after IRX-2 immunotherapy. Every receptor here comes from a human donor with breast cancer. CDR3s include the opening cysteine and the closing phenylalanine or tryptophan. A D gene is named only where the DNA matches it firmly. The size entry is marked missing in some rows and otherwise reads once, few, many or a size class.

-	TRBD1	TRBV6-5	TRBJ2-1	CASNRGTRQFF	TGTGCCAGCAACAGGGGGACACGGCAGTTCTTC
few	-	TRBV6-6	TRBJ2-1	CASITPGQVYNEQFF	TGTGCCAGCATTACGCCCGGGCAGGTCTACAATGAGCAGTTCTTC
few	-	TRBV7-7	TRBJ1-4	CASSIGRSINEKLFF	TGTGCTAGCAGCATTGGACGGAGCATTAATGAAAAACTGTTTTTT
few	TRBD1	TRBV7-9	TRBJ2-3	CASSSTGSGTDTQYF	TGTGCCAGCAGCTCGACAGGGAGCGGCACAGATACGCAGTATTTT
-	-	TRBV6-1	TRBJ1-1	CASIQGVGSTEAFF	TGTGCCAGCATCCAAGGGGTGGGTAGCACTGAAGCTTTCTTT
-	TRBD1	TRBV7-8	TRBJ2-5	CASSTRTGGGETQYF	TGTGCCAGCAGCACCCGGACAGGGGGCGGCGAGACCCAGTACTTC
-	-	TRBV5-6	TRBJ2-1	CASSSRGLSSYNEQFF	TGTGCCAGCAGCTCACGGGGACTGAGCTCCTACAATGAGCAGTTCTTC
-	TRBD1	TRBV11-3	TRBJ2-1	CASSYSGTAYNEQFF	TGTGCCAGCAGCTATTCCGGGACAGCCTACAATGAGCAGTTCTTC
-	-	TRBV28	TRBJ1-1	CASTIAGGTNTEAFF	TGTGCCAGCACCATCGCCGGGGGGACCAACACTGAAGCTTTCTTT
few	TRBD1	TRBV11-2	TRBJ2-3	CASSLDGTGSTDTQYF	TGTGCCAGCAGCTTAGACGGGACAGGGAGCACAGATACGCAGTATTTT
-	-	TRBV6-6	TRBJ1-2	CASSSGGRGYTF	TGTGCCAGCAGTTCCGGAGGGAGAGGCTACACCTTC
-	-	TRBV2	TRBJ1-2	CASGELSYGYTF	TGTGCCAGCGGGGAGCTCAGCTATGGCTACACCTTC
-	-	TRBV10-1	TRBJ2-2	CASSDPPGRNTGELFF	TGCGCCAGCAGTGATCCGCCGGGACGGAACACCGGGGAGCTGTTTTTT
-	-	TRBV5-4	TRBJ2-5	CASSQDRRGETQYF	TGTGCCAGCAGCCAAGATCGGAGGGGGGAGACCCAGTACTTC
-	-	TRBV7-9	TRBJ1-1	CASSSKSANTEAFF	TGTGCCAGCAGCTCAAAGTCGGCTAACACTGAAGCTTTCTTT
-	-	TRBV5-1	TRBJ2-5	CASSLGQLQETQYF	TGCGCCAGCAGCTTGGGACAGCTCCAAGAGACCCAGTACTTC
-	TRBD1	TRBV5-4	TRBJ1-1	CASSLGRTGAEAFF	TGTGCCAGCAGCTTGGGGAGGACAGGGGCTGAAGCTTTCTTT
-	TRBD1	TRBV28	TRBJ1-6	CASRTGGSNNSPLHF	TGTGCCAGCAGAACAGGGGGCTCGAATAATTCACCCCTCCACTTT
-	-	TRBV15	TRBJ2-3	CATSGGAHTQYF	TGTGCCACCAGCGGGGGGGCCCATACGCAGTATTTT
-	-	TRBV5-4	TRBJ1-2	CASSPGGGGLWDGYTF	TGTGCCAGCAGCCCGGGCGGGGGGGGCCTCTGGGATGGCTACACCTTC
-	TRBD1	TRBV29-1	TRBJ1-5	CSVATGAGNQPQHF	TGCAGCGTGGCCACAGGGGCCGGCAATCAGCCCCAGCATTTT
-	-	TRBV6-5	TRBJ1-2	CASSPQGTQYRGYTF	TGTGCCAGCAGTCCCCAGGGGACCCAATATCGTGGCTACACCTTC
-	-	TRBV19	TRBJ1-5	CASSKSWNQPQHF	TGTGCCAGTAGTAAGTCTTGGAACCAGCCCCAGCATTTT
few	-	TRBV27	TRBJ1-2	CASSISRGTYGYTF	TGTGCCAGCAGCATCTCTAGGGGAACCTATGGCTACACCTTC
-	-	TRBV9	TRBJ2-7	CASSLGGDTDYEQYF	TGTGCCAGCAGCCTAGGCGGTGACACGGACTACGAGCAGTACTTC
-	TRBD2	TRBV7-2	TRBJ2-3	CASSQGLITDTQYF	TGTGCCAGCAGCCAGGGACTAATCACAGATACGCAGTATTTT
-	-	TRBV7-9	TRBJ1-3	CASSFGSSGNTIYF	TGTGCCAGCAGCTTCGGGAGCTCTGGAAACACCATATATTTT
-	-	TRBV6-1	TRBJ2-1	CASRSGGTYNEQFF	TGTGCCAGCAGATCAGGGGGGACCTACAATGAGCAGTTCTTC
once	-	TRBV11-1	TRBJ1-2	CASSLPLSNYGYTF	TGTGCCAGCAGCTTACCTCTCAGTAACTATGGCTACACCTTC
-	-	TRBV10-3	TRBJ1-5	CAISPDSNQPQHF	TGTGCCATCAGCCCTGACAGTAATCAGCCCCAGCATTTT
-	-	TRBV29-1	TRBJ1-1	CSAVWDPVKFF	TGCAGCGCGGTGTGGGACCCGGTCAAGTTCTTT
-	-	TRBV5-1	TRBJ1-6	CASSLSSSVRTDNSPLHF	TGCGCCAGCAGCTTGTCGTCTTCGGTGCGGACAGATAATTCACCCCTCCACTTT